What follows are 18 T cell receptor beta chains derived from one specimen sequenced in a study of regulatory T cells in long-lasting Graves disease. Investigators prepared the TCR beta libraries by applying iRepertoire HTBI primers and Arm-PCR of CDR3 regions. One entry per CDR3 protein results from TCRdb running MiXCR on the multiplex PCR reads. Here the sample spans around 400,000 distinct CDR3 sequences, 15% being singletons. Time point denoted: newly diagnosed GD, antithyroid drugs for less than 3 months. PBMC RNA served as the TCR library source. These sequences were also reported in another study, on T cells in Graves' hyperthyroidism and ophthalmopathy.

Sequenced here: peripheral blood mononuclear cells (PBMCs), sampled at new diagnosis, from a patient treated with antithyroid drugs. Receptor source: a woman between 40 and 50 years old with Graves disease.

J is TRBJ2-3 and V is TRBV3-1; TRBD2 matches 7 bases. The J segment lost 2 bases and the V segment lost 4 bases, leaving 6 bases of the junction unmatched. Germline CDR1 reads LGHDT; CDR2 reads YNNKEL (reference sequence). This CDR3 contains 15 residues. CDR3 amino acids: CASSRPGLNTDTQYF. The CDR3 DNA is TGTGCCAGCAGCCGCCCGGGACTAAACACAGATACGCAGTATTTT.

This clonotype was seen at least ten times. The J gene is TRBJ2-3, the V gene TRBV6-2 or TRBV6-3; 7 bases map to TRBD2. The CDR3 totals 17 residues. V gave up 5 bases and J gave up 0 bases; unmatched junction bases: 11. Germline-derived CDR1 and CDR2 are MNHEY and SVGEGT. The CDR3 protein is CASSRMAGDLSTDTQYF. The DNA for the CDR3 is TGTGCCAGCAGTCGTATGGCGGGAGACCTTAGCACAGATACGCAGTATTTT.

This clonotype was detected many times. The V gene is TRBV12-3 or TRBV12-4, the J gene TRBJ2-7, with 14 bases fitting TRBD2. V shed 8 bases, J shed 3 bases, and the junction held 0 bases outside the gene matches. The CDR3 runs to 13 residues. The DNA for the CDR3 is TGTGCCAGCGGGACTAGCGGGAGCTACGAGCAGTACTTC. Amino acids: CASGTSGSYEQYF.

This clonotype came up many times. V gene TRBV11-2 combines with J gene TRBJ2-7; D unclear. Germline V gene lookup returns CDR1 SGHAT and CDR2 FQNNGV. V was cut by 2 bases and J by 3 bases, with 14 bases left in between. The CDR3 extends over 15 amino acids. CDR3 loop: CASSLSIGRNYEQYF. The CDR3 DNA is TGTGCCAGCAGCTTATCCATTGGACGGAACTACGAGCAGTACTTC.

Concerning this clonotype: One end of the junction does not line up with germline, which may come from a read error. The chain combines TRBV12-3 or TRBV12-4 with TRBJ2-2, with 8 bases aligning to TRBD2. The CDR3 contains 17 residues. In nucleotides, the CDR3 is TGTGCCGGCAGCCCAAGCCTACTAGCGGCGAACACCGGGGAGCTGTTTTTT. It codes for CAGSPSLLAANTGELFF.

This clonotype occurred many times. The J gene is TRBJ2-1, the V gene TRBV3-1; D is possibly TRBD2 (5 bases). V was cut by 1 base and J by 4 bases, with 17 bases left in between. This CDR3 comprises 17 residues. From germline, CDR1 is LGHDT and CDR2 YNNKEL (reference sequence). CDR3 residues: CASSQVSISRGYNEQFF. CDR3 coding DNA: TGTGCCAGCAGCCAAGTAAGCATTTCGCGCGGGTACAATGAGCAGTTCTTC.

This clonotype was seen many times. CDR3 sequence (DNA): TGCGCCAGCAGCCCCCGGATAGCGGGGCCTGGGACCCAGTACTTC. Amino acids: CASSPRIAGPGTQYF. V gene TRBV5-1 combines with J gene TRBJ2-5; 8 positions match TRBD2. After removal of 4 bases from V and 7 bases from J, the junction contained 12 bases not matched to a gene. The CDR3 totals 15 residues. Per the germline V gene, CDR1 is SGHRS and CDR2 is YFSETQ.

This clonotype was seen repeatedly, ten times or more. The chain employs TRBV19 and TRBJ2-3; tentative D call: TRBD1 (6 bases). CDR1 and CDR2 (germline): LNHDA, SQIVND (reference sequence). The CDR3 spans 17 residues. V dropped 7 bases and J dropped 0 bases, with 20 bases sitting between them. The CDR3 sequence: CASTNRNRDPSTDTQYF. The DNA of the CDR3 is TGTGCCAGTACGAACCGGAACAGGGACCCTAGCACAGATACGCAGTATTTT.

This clonotype has just a few counts. This sequence joins TRBV27 and TRBJ2-1; D unclear. The CDR3 runs 15 residues. Deletions cut 5 bases from V and 3 bases from J, with 14 bases between. The germline V gene has CDR1 MNHEY and CDR2 SMNVEV (reference sequence). The CDR3 bases are TGTGCCAGCAGTCCATGGGGTGGGAACTACAATGAGCAGTTCTTC. Translated, it gives CASSPWGGNYNEQFF.

A note on this clonotype: With a much larger clone just one base away, this may be a read error. The rearrangement joins TRBV9 to TRBJ1-1, with D possibly being TRBD1 (5 bases). The CDR3 has 14 amino acids. CDR1 and CDR2 (germline): SGDLS, YYNGEE. The V and J ends lost 10 bases and 1 base respectively, with 17 bases between them. DNA for the CDR3: TGTGCCCGTTCCCCAGTGGGGACGAACACTGAAGCTTTCTTT. Amino acids: CARSPVGTNTEAFF.

The V call is TRBV13, the J call TRBJ1-3; D unclear. Per germline, CDR1 PRHDT and CDR2 FYEKMQ (reference sequence). This CDR3 comprises 15 residues. V lost 2 bases, J lost 0 bases, and 8 bases lay in between. The CDR3 DNA follows: TGTGCCAGCAGCTTATATGGGAGCTCTGGAAACACCATATATTTT. Protein: CASSLYGSSGNTIYF.

This clonotype was counted a few times. The rearrangement uses TRBV6-1 and TRBJ1-1, with 7 bases identical to TRBD1. The CDR3 is 12 amino acids. Germline CDR1 reads MNHNS; CDR2 reads SASEGT. V was pared by 7 bases and J by 8 bases, with 7 bases of the junction left unmatched. The chain's CDR3 is CASIQGGMEAFF. As DNA, the CDR3 is TGTGCCAGCATTCAAGGGGGCATGGAAGCTTTCTTT.

This clonotype was seen a handful of times. The CDR3 sequence is CASSYFDRGAYRTDTQYF. CDR3 DNA: TGTGCCAGCAGTTACTTCGACAGAGGGGCGTATCGCACAGATACGCAGTATTTT. This chain joins TRBV6-2 or TRBV6-3 and TRBJ2-3; the D call may be TRBD1 or TRBD2 (5 bases each). Trimming stripped 1 base from V and 1 base from J, with 18 bases between. Germline CDR1 is MNHEY and CDR2 is SVGEGT. The CDR3 loop spans 18 amino acids.

This clonotype was observed a handful of times. CDR3 bases: TGCGCCAGCAGTCCATTCCGGGACAGGGGTGAAGAGCAGTACTTC. It is translated as CASSPFRDRGEEQYF. The V gene is TRBV5-1, the J gene TRBJ2-7; TRBD1 aligns across 10 bases. In germline, CDR1 is SGHRS, CDR2 YFSETQ. After removal of 5 bases from V and 7 bases from J, the junction contained 12 bases not matched to a gene. CDR3 length equals 15 residues.

This clonotype was recorded many times. V gene TRBV7-2 combines with J gene TRBJ1-1, with D possibly being TRBD1 (5 bases). Germline V gives CDR1 SGHTA, CDR2 FQGNSA. V lost 4 bases and J 4 bases, leaving 13 bases between the germline ends. The length of the CDR3 is 14 residues. The CDR3 here is CASSSALRGTEAFF. CDR3 DNA sequence: TGTGCCAGCAGCTCAGCTCTGAGGGGCACTGAAGCTTTCTTT.

This clonotype came up many times. The CDR3 loop is CASSYSNKRETQYF. For the CDR3, the DNA is TGTGCCAGCAGTTACTCGAATAAAAGAGAGACCCAGTACTTC. This sequence joins TRBV6-2 or TRBV6-3 and TRBJ2-5; D call uncertain. The CDR3 has 14 amino acids. From germline, CDR1 is MNHEY and CDR2 SVGEGT. V was clipped by 0 bases and J by 4 bases, with 9 bases between them.

A single count supports this clonotype. The chain joins TRBV9 to TRBJ1-1; 9 positions agree with TRBD1. V was clipped by 0 bases and J by 1 base; unmatched bases: 7. There are 17 residues in the CDR3. Germline CDR1 and CDR2: SGDLS and YYNGEE. The CDR3 sequence is CASSVGDRVNRNTEAFF. In DNA, the CDR3 is TGTGCCAGCAGCGTAGGGGACAGGGTCAATCGGAACACTGAAGCTTTCTTT.

Ten or more counts support this clonotype. The genes are TRBV3-1 and TRBJ2-5; D gene ambiguous. Germline CDR1 and CDR2: LGHDT and YNNKEL (reference sequence). The V end was cut by 1 base, the J end by 4 bases, with 10 bases between. This CDR3 comprises 14 residues. CDR3 bases: TGTGCCAGCAGCCAAGGAGCCCTTGGAGAGACCCAGTACTTC. It specifies CASSQGALGETQYF.